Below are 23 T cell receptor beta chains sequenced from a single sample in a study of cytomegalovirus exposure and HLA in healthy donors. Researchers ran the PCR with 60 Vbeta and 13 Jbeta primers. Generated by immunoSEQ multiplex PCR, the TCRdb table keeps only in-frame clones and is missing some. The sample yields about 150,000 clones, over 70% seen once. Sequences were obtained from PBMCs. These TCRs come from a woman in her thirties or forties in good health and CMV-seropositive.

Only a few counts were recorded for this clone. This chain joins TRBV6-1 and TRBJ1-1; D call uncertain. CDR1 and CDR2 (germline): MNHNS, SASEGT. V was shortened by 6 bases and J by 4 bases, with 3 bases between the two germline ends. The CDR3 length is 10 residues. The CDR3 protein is CASRATEAFF. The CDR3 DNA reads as TGTGCCAGCAGGGCCACTGAAGCTTTCTTT.

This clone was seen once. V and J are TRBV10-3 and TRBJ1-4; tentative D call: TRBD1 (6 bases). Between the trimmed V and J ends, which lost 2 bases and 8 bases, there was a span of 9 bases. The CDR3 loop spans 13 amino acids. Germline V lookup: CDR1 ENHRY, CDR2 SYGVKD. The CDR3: CAISEAGVEKLFF. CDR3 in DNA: TGTGCCATCAGTGAGGCAGGGGTCGAAAAACTGTTTTTT.

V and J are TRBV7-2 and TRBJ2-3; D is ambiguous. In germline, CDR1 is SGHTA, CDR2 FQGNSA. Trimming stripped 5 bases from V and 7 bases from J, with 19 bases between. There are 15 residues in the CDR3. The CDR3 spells CASSLVGSERNTQYF. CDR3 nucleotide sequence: TGTGCCAGCAGCCTCGTCGGCAGCGAACGTAATACGCAGTATTTT.

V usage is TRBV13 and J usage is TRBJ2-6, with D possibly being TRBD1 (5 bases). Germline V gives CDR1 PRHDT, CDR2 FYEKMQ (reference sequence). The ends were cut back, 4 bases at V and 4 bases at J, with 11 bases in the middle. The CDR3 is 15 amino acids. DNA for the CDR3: TGTGCCAGCAGCTCACCGTCAGGGGGGGCCAACGTCCTGACTTTC. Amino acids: CASSSPSGGANVLTF.

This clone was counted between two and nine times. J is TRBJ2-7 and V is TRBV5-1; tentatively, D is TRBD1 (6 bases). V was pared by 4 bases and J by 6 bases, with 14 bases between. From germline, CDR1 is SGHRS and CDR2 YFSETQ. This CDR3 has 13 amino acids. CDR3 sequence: CASSLEQGGEQYF. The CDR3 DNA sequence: TGCGCCAGCAGCCTAGAACAGGGCGGCGAGCAGTACTTC.

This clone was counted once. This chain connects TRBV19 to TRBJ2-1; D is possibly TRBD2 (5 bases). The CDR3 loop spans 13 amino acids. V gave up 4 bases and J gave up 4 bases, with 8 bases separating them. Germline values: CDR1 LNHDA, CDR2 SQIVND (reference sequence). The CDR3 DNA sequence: TGTGCCAGTAGTACCGGGGAGTACAATGAGCAGTTCTTC. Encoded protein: CASSTGEYNEQFF.

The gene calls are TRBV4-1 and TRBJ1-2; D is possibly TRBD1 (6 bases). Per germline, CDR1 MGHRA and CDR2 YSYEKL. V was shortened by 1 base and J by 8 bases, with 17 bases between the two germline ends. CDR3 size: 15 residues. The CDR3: CASSQVAGALKGYTF. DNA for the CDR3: TGCGCCAGCAGCCAAGTAGCAGGGGCTTTAAAAGGCTACACCTTC.

In nucleotides, the CDR3 is TGTGCCAGCAGTACAGGGACAGTTTACGAGCAGTACTTC. Protein product: CASSTGTVYEQYF. This chain connects TRBV27 to TRBJ2-5; 7 bases fit TRBD1. TRBJ2-7 matches the DNA end more closely, so the J call is doubtful. Germline V gene sequence: CDR1 MNHEY, CDR2 SMNVEV (reference sequence). CDR3 size: 13 residues.

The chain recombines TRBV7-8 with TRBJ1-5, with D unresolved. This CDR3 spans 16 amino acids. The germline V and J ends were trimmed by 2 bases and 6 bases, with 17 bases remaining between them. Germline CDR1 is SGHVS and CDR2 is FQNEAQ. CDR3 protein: CASSLYSRGFGQPQHF. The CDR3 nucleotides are TGTGCCAGCAGCTTATATTCAAGAGGGTTCGGTCAGCCCCAGCATTTT. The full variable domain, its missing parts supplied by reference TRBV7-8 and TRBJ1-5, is GAGVSQSPRYKVAKRGQDVALRCDPISGHVSLFWYQQALGQGPEFLTYFQNEAQLDKSGLPSDRFFAERPEGSVSTLKIQRTQQEDSAVYLCASSLYSRGFGQPQHFGDGTRLSIL.

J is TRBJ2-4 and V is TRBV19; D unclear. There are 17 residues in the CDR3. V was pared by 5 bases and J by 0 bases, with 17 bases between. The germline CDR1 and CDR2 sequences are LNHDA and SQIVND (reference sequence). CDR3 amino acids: CASSRVPTKIAKNIQYF. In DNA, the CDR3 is TGTGCCAGTAGTCGGGTCCCGACGAAAATAGCCAAAAACATTCAGTACTTC.

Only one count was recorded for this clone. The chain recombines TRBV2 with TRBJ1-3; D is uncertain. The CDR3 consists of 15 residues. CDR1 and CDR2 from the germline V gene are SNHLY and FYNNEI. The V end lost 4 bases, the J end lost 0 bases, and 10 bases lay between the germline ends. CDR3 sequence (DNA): TGTGCCAGCAGTGGAGACGGGTTCTCTGGAAACACCATATATTTT. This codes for CASSGDGFSGNTIYF.

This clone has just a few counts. The CDR3 spells CASSEARGVNTEAFF. As DNA, the CDR3 is TGTGCCAGCAGTGAGGCCAGGGGGGTGAACACTGAAGCTTTCTTT. V and J are TRBV2 and TRBJ1-1; the match to TRBD1 covers 7 bases. Germline trimming cut 3 bases from V and 0 bases from J; bases unmatched to any gene: 4. The germline V gene encodes CDR1 SNHLY and CDR2 FYNNEI. The CDR3 runs 15 residues.

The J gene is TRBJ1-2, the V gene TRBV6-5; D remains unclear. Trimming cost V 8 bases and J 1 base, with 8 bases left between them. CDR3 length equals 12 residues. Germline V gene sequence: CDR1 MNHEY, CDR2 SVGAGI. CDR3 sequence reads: CASRGGNYGYTF. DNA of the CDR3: TGTGCCAGCCGGGGAGGTAACTATGGCTACACCTTC.

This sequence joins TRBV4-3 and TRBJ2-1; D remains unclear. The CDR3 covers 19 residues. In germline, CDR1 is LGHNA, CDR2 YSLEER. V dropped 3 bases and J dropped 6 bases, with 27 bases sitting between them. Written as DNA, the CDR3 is TGCGCCAGCAGCCACCAACTACCCCCTGGTAGGCGTGCGACCAATGAGCAGTTCTTC. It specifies CASSHQLPPGRRATNEQFF.

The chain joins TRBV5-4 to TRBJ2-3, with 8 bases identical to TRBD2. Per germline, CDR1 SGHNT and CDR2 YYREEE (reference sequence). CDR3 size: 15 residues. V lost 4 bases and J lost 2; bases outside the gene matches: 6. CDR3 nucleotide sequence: TGTGCCAGCAGCACCGGACTAGCAAACACAGATACGCAGTATTTT. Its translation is CASSTGLANTDTQYF.

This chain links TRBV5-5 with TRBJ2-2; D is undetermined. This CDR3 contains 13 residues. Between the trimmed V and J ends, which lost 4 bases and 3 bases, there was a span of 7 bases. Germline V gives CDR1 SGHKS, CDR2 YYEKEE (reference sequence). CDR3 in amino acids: CASSLLYTGELFF. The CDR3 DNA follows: TGTGCCAGCAGCCTCCTTTACACCGGGGAGCTGTTTTTT.

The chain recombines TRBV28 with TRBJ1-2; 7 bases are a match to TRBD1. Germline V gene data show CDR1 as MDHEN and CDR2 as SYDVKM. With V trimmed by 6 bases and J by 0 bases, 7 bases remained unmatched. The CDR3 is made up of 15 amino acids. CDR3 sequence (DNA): TGTGCCAGCAGCGTACGAGACAGGGCTAACTATGGCTACACCTTC. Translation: CASSVRDRANYGYTF.

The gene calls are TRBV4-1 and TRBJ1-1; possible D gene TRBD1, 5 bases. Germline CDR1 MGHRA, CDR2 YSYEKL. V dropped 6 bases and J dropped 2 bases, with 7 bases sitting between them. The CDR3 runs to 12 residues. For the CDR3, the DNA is TGCGCCAGCAGGACAGAAAACACTGAAGCTTTCTTT. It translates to CASRTENTEAFF.

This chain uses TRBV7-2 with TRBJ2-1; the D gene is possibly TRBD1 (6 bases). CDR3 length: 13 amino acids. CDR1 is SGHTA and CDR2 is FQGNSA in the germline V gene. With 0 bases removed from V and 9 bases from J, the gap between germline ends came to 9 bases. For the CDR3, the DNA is TGTGCCAGCAGCTTAGCCCAGGGGCTTGAGCAGTTCTTC. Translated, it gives CASSLAQGLEQFF.

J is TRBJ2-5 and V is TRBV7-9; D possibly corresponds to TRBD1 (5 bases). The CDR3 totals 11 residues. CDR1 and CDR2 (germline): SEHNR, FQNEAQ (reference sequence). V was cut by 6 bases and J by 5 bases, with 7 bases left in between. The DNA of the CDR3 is TGTGCCAGCAGACAGGAGGAGACCCAGTACTTC. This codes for CASRQEETQYF.

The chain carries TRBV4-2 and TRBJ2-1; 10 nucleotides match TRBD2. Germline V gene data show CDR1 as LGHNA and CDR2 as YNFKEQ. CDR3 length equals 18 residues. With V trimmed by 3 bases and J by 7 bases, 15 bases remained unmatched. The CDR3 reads CASSHLVQRGGLTNEQFF. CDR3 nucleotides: TGTGCCAGCAGCCACCTAGTACAGCGGGGGGGCTTGACGAATGAGCAGTTCTTC.

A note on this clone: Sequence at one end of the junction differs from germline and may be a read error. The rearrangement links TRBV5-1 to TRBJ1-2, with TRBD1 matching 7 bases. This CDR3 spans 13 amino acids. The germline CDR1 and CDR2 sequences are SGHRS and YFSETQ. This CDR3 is CASRYDRTGCCAF. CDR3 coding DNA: TGCGCCAGCAGATACGACAGGACAGGTTGCTGCGCCTTC.

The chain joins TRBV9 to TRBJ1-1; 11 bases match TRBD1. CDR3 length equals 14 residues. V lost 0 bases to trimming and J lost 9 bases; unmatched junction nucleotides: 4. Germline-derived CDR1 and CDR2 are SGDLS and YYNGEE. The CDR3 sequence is CASSVVGTGGKAFF. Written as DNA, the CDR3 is TGTGCCAGCAGCGTAGTTGGGACAGGGGGAAAAGCTTTCTTT.